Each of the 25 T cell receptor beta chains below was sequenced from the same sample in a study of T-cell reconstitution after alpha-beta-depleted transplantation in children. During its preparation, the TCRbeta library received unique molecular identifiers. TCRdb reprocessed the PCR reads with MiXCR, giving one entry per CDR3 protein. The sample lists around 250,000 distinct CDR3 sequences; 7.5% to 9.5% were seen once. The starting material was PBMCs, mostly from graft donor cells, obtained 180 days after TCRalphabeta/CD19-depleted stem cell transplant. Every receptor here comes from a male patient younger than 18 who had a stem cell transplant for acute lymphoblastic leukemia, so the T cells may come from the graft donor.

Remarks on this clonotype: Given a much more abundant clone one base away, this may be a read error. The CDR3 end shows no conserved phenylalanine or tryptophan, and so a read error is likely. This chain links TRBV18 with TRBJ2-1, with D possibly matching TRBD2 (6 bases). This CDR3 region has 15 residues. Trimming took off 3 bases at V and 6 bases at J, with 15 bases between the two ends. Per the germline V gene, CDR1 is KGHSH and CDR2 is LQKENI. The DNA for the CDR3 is TGTGCCAGCTCACCGTCCGCGACTAGATTCAATGAGCAGTTCCTC. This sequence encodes CASSPSATRFNEQFL.

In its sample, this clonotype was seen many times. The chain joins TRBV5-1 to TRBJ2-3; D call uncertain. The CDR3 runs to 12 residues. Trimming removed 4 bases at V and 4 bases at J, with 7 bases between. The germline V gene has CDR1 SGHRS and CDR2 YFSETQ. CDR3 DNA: TGCGCCAGCAGCCCGACGGCAGATACGCAGTATTTT. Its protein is CASSPTADTQYF.

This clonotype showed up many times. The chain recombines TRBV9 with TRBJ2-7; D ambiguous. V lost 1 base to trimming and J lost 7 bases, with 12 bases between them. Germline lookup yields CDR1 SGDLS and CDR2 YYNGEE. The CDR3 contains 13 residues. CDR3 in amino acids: CASSVRPVGEQYF. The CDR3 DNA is TGTGCCAGCAGCGTAAGACCCGTGGGGGAGCAGTACTTC.

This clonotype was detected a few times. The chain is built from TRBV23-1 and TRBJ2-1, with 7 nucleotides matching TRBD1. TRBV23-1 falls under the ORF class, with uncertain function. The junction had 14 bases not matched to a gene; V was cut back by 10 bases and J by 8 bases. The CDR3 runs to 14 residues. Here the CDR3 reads CAKQLQGVGHEQFF. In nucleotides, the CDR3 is TGCGCCAAGCAACTCCAGGGGGTCGGGCATGAGCAGTTCTTC.

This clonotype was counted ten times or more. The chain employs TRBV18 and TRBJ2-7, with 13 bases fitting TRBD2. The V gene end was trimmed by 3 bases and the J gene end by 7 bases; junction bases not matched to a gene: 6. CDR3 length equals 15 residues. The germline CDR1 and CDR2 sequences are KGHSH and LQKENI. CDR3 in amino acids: CASSPVLAGGREQYF. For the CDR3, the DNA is TGTGCCAGCTCACCCGTACTAGCGGGAGGGCGGGAGCAGTACTTC.

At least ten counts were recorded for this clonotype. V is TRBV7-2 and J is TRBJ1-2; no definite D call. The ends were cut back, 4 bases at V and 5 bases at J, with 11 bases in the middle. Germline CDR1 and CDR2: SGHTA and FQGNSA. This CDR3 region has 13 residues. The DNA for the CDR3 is TGTGCCAGCAGCTCGGACGGGCTATATGGCTACACCTTC. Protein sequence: CASSSDGLYGYTF.

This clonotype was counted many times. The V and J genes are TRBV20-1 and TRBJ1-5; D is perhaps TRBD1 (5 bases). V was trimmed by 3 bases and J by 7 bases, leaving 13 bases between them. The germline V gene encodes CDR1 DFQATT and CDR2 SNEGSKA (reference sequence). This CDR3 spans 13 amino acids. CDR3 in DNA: TGCAGTGCTAGCTCCGGGGGAGGGCAGCCCCAGCATTTT. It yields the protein CSASSGGGQPQHF.

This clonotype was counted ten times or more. CDR3 DNA sequence: TGTGCCAGCAGTTACTCGAAGGCCAACCTCCTCCCCTTCTATGGCTACACCTTC. The encoded protein is CASSYSKANLLPFYGYTF. The chain recombines TRBV6-5 with TRBJ1-2; D unresolved. Germline V gives CDR1 MNHEY, CDR2 SVGAGI. This CDR3 region has 18 residues. Trimming took off 0 bases at V and 4 bases at J, with 21 bases between the two ends.

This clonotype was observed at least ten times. The CDR3 nucleotides are TGTGCCAGCAGCCAAGCCGGGGAGGTGCCCGACACCTTC. Translating gives CASSQAGEVPDTF. The chain carries TRBV4-2 and TRBJ1-2; no definite D call. This CDR3 is built from 13 residues. In germline, CDR1 is LGHNA, CDR2 YNFKEQ. The germline V and J ends were trimmed by 1 base and 12 bases, with 15 bases remaining between them.

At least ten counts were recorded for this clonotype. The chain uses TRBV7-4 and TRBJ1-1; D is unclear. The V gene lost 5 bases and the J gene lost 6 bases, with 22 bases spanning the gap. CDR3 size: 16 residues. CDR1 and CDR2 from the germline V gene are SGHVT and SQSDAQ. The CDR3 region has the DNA TGTGCCAGCAGCCACCGGACGGGGAGGAGTCGACCTGAAGCTTTCTTT. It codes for CASSHRTGRSRPEAFF.

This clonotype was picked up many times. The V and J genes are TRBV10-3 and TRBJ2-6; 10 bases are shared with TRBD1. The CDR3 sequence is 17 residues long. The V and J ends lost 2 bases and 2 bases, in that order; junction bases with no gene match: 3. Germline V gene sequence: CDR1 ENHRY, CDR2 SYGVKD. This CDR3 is CAISERDRGPGANVLTF. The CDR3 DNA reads TGTGCCATCAGTGAGAGGGACAGGGGACCTGGGGCCAACGTCCTGACTTTC.

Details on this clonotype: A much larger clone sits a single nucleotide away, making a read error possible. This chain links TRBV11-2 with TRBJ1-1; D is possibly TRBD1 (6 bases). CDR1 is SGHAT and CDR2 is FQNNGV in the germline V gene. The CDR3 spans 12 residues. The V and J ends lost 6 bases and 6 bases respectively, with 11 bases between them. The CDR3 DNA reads TGTGCCAGCAGAGGGGGGCCGTCTGAAGCTTTCTTT. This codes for CASRGGPSEAFF.

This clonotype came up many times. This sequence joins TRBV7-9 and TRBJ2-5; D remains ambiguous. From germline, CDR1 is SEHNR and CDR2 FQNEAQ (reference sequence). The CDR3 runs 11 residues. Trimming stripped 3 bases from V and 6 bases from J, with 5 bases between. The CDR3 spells CASSFRKTQYF. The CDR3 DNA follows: TGTGCCAGCAGCTTTCGGAAGACCCAGTACTTC. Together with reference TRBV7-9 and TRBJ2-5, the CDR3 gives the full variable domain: DTGVSQNPRHKITKRGQNVTFRCDPISEHNRLYWYRQTLGQGPEFLTYFQNEAQLEKSRLLSDRFSAERPKGSFSTLEIQRTEQGDSAMYLCASSFRKTQYFGPGTRLLVL.

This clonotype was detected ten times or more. Here the CDR3 DNA reads TGTGCCAGCAGTTTATGGACTTCTAGCCCGATTAACAATGAGCAGTTCTTC. This encodes CASSLWTSSPINNEQFF. The rearrangement links TRBV28 to TRBJ2-1; D possibly corresponds to TRBD2 (5 bases). The CDR3 runs 17 residues. Germline CDR1 and CDR2: MDHEN and SYDVKM. V dropped 0 bases and J dropped 5 bases, with 17 bases sitting between them. Complete variable domain (other parts from reference TRBV28 and TRBJ2-1): DVKVTQSSRYLVKRTGEKVFLECVQDMDHENMFWYRQDPGLGLRLIYFSYDVKMKEKGDIPEGYSVSREKKERFSLILESASTNQTSMYLCASSLWTSSPINNEQFFGPGTRLTVL.

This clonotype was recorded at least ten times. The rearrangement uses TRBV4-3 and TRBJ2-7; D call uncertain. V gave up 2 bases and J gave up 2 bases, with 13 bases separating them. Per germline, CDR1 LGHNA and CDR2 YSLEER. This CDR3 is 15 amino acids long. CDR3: CASSQSLVLTYEQYF. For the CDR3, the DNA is TGCGCCAGCAGCCAATCCCTAGTCTTAACCTACGAGCAGTACTTC.

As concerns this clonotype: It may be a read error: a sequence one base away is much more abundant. The CDR3 reads CASRRIPTNAGELFF. The CDR3 DNA sequence: TGTGCCAGCAGGCGGATTCCAACGAACGCCGGGGAGCTGTTTTTT. This chain joins TRBV7-2 and TRBJ2-2; D remains unclear. The CDR3 totals 15 residues. Germline CDR1 reads SGHTA; CDR2 reads FQGNSA.

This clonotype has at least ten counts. DNA for the CDR3: TGTGCCATCAGTGAGCCGGGAACACACACAGATACGCAGTATTTT. Amino acid sequence: CAISEPGTHTDTQYF. The V gene is TRBV10-3, the J gene TRBJ2-3, with D maybe TRBD2 (5 bases). The CDR3 totals 15 residues. Looked up from germline, CDR1 is ENHRY and CDR2 is SYGVKD. V was pared by 2 bases and J by 2 bases, with 11 bases between.

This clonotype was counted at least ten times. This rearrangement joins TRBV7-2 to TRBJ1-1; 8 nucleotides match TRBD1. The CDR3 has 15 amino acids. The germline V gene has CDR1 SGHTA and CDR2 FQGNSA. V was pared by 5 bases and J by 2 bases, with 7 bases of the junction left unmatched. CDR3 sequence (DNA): TGTGCCAGCAGCCTAAGGGACAGGAGAAACACTGAAGCTTTCTTT. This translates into CASSLRDRRNTEAFF. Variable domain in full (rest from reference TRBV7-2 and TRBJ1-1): GAGVSQSPSNKVTEKGKDVELRCDPISGHTALYWYRQSLGQGLEFLIYFQGNSAPDKSGLPSDRFSAERTGGSVSTLTIQRTQQEDSAVYLCASSLRDRRNTEAFFGQGTRLTVV.

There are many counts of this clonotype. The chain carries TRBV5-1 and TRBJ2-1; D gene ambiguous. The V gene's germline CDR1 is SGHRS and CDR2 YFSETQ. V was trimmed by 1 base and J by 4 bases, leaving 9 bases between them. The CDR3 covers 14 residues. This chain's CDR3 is CASSLSGPYNEQFF. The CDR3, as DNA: TGCGCCAGCAGCTTGTCAGGTCCTTACAATGAGCAGTTCTTC.

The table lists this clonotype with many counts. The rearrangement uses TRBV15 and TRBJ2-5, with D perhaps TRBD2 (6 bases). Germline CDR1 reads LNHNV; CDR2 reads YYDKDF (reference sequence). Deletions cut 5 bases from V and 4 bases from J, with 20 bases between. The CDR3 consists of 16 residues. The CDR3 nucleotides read TGTGCCACCAGCGGACCTAAGAGGAGGGAGCGAGAGACCCAGTACTTC. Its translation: CATSGPKRRERETQYF.

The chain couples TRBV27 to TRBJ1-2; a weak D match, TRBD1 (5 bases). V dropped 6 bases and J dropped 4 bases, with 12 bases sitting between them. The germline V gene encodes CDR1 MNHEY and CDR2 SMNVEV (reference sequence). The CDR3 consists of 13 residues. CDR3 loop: CASSCRVGYGYTF. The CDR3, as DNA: TGTGCCAGCAGCTGCAGGGTCGGCTATGGCTACACCTTC.

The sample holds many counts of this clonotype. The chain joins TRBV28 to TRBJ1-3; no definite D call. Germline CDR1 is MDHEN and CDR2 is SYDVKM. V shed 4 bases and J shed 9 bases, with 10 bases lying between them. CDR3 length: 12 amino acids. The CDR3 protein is CASSSSPTTIYF. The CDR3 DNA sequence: TGTGCCAGCAGTTCTAGCCCAACCACCATATATTTT. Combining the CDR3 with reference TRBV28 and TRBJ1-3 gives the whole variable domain DVKVTQSSRYLVKRTGEKVFLECVQDMDHENMFWYRQDPGLGLRLIYFSYDVKMKEKGDIPEGYSVSREKKERFSLILESASTNQTSMYLCASSSSPTTIYFGEGSWLTVV.

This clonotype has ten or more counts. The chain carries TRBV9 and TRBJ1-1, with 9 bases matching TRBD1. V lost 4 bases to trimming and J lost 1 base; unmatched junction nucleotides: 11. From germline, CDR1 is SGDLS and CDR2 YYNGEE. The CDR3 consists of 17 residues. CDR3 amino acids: CASSPRYRGQGNTEAFF. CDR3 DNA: TGTGCCAGCAGCCCGAGGTACCGGGGACAGGGGAACACTGAAGCTTTCTTT.

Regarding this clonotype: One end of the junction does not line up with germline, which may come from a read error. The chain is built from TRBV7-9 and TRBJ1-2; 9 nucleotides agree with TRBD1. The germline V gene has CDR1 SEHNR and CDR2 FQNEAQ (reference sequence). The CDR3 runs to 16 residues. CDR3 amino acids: CASSLVSGQGHYGYTF. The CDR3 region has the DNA TGTGCCAGCAGCTTAGTGTCCGGACAGGGGCACTACGGCTACACCTTC.

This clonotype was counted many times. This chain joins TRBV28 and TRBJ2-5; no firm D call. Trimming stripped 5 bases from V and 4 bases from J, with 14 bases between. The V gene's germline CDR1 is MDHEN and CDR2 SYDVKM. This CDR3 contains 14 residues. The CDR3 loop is CASSPRAWTETQYF. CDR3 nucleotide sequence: TGTGCCAGCAGTCCACGAGCCTGGACAGAGACCCAGTACTTC.